The 9 T cell receptor beta chains reported below all come from one sample, sequenced in a study of shared clonotypes between healthy human individuals. The assay was immunoSEQ multiplex PCR, and TCRdb's table has in-frame clones only and misses some. The sample carries more than 400,000 clones, 70% to 85% recorded once. Sequenced material: PBMCs. The origin of the receptors is a woman in her forties in good health. Some clones in this sample may be carry-over from other donors' samples.

The rearrangement links TRBV11-2 to TRBJ2-7, with TRBD2 matching 8 bases. J lost 7 bases, V lost 1 base, and 9 bases had no gene match. This CDR3 is built from 15 residues. Germline V gives CDR1 SGHAT, CDR2 FQNNGV. CDR3 DNA sequence: TGTGCCAGCAGCTTAGTAGTGGCGGGAGGTGGTGAGCAGTACTTC. This sequence encodes CASSLVVAGGGEQYF.

The gene calls are TRBV6-5 and TRBJ2-2; TRBD1 matches 11 bases. CDR3 size: 14 residues. Looked up from germline, CDR1 is MNHEY and CDR2 is SVGAGI. V dropped 7 bases and J dropped 7; count of bases not matched to a gene: 5. In DNA, the CDR3 is TGTGCCAGCACCGGGACAGGGGGTTTCGGGGAGCTGTTTTTT. It specifies CASTGTGGFGELFF.

This clone was recorded at least ten times. The rearrangement links TRBV6-4 to TRBJ2-7; no reliable D call. V lost 3 bases and J 3 bases, leaving 9 bases between the germline ends. Germline lookup yields CDR1 MRHNA and CDR2 SNTAGT. The CDR3 is made up of 13 amino acids. Here the CDR3 reads CASSEDFGYEQYF. The CDR3 nucleotides read TGTGCCAGCAGTGAAGATTTCGGCTACGAGCAGTACTTC.

The chain recombines TRBV7-3 with TRBJ2-1, with TRBD2 matching 11 bases. V lost 3 bases to trimming and J lost 5 bases; unmatched junction nucleotides: 3. Germline V CDR1 and CDR2: SGHTA, FQGTGA. The CDR3 is 15 residues long. The CDR3, as DNA: TGTGCCAGCAGCTTGGGACTAGCGGAGAACAATGAGCAGTTCTTC. It is translated as CASSLGLAENNEQFF. The variable domain in full, with the rest retrieved from reference TRBV7-3 and TRBJ2-1, is GAGVSQTPSNKVTEKGKYVELRCDPISGHTALYWYRQSLGQGPEFLIYFQGTGAADDSGLPNDRFFAVRPEGSVSTLKIQRTERGDSAVYLCASSLGLAENNEQFFGPGTRLTVL.

The chain uses TRBV9 and TRBJ2-6; D ambiguous. CDR1 SGDLS and CDR2 YYNGEE come from the germline V gene. CDR3 length: 15 residues. Between the trimmed V and J ends, which lost 0 bases and 4 bases, there was a span of 8 bases. CDR3 amino acids: CASSVEWVGANVLTF. CDR3 coding DNA: TGTGCCAGCAGCGTAGAATGGGTCGGGGCCAACGTCCTGACTTTC.

The chain combines TRBV5-1 with TRBJ2-7, with 10 bases fitting TRBD1. The CDR3 consists of 17 residues. The junction had 11 bases not matched to a gene; V was cut back by 0 bases and J by 5 bases. Germline values: CDR1 SGHRS, CDR2 YFSETQ. In DNA form, the CDR3 reads TGCGCCAGCAGCTTGGCCGTACGGGGACAGGGGAGGAACGAGCAGTACTTC. This gives the protein CASSLAVRGQGRNEQYF.

As to this clone: The same CDR3 can be traced to other DNA sequences in this sample. V usage is TRBV28 and J usage is TRBJ2-7; possible D gene TRBD1, 6 bases. Trimming stripped 9 bases from V and 2 bases from J, with 23 bases between. The length of the CDR3 is 16 residues. Germline values: CDR1 MDHEN, CDR2 SYDVKM. The DNA for the CDR3 is TGTGCCAGTAGTACCCTGACAGGCCGCCTAACCTACGAGCAGTACTTC. Translated, it gives CASSTLTGRLTYEQYF.

The V call is TRBV5-1, the J call TRBJ1-1; no firm D call. Per germline, CDR1 SGHRS and CDR2 YFSETQ. Trimming left V 2 bases short and J 0 bases short, with 14 bases between. The CDR3 is 16 amino acids. In DNA, the CDR3 is TGCGCCAGCAGCTTAGGGCCCTCGAGCATGAACACTGAAGCTTTCTTT. This translates into CASSLGPSSMNTEAFF.

The V call is TRBV11-2, the J call TRBJ2-1, with D uncertain. The length of the CDR3 is 14 residues. Germline V gives CDR1 SGHAT, CDR2 FQNNGV. The ends were cut back, 1 base at V and 8 bases at J, with 12 bases in the middle. For the CDR3, the DNA is TGTGCCAGCAGCTTAGTGCCGGGTGTCGATGAGCAGTTCTTC. Translated: CASSLVPGVDEQFF.